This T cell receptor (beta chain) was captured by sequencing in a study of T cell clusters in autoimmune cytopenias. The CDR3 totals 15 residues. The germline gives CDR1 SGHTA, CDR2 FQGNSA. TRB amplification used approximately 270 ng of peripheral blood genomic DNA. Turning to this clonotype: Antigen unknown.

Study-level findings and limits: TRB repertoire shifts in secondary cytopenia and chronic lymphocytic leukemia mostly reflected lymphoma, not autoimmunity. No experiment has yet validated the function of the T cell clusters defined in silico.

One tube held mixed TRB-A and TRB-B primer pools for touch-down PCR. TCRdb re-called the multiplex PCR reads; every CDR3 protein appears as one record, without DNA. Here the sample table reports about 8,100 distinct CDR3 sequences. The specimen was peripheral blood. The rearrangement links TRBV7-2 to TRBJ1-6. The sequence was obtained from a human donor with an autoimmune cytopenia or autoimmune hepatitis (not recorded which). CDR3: CASSLSTVYNSPLHF. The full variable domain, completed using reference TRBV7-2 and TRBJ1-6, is GAGVSQSPSNKVTEKGKDVELRCDPISGHTALYWYRQSLGQGLEFLIYFQGNSAPDKSGLPSDRFSAERTGGSVSTLTIQRTQQEDSAVYLCASSLSTVYNSPLHFGNGTRLTVT.